In its sample, the clone carrying this T cell receptor (beta chain) was seen once. This specimen belongs to a study of blood T cell repertoires in COVID-19. Clones were sequenced by immunoSEQ multiplex PCR, and TCRdb holds only the in-frame ones, with some missing. Seen here are some 96,000 clones, around four fifths observed once, and the top ten hold 11%. CDR1 is LGHDT and CDR2 is YNNKEL in the germline V gene (reference sequence). The ends were cut back, 2 bases at V and 2 bases at J, with 12 bases in the middle. The CDR3 contains 15 residues. This chain joins TRBV3-1 (or the pseudogene TRBV3-2) and TRBJ2-5, with a tentative D call TRBD2 (6 bases). The origin of this receptor is a human donor in a cohort sampled during active COVID-19. Specimen: peripheral blood. CDR3 amino acids: CASSQRGGGQETQYF. For the CDR3, the DNA is TGTGCCAGCAGCCAAAGGGGAGGAGGGCAAGAGACCCAGTACTTC.